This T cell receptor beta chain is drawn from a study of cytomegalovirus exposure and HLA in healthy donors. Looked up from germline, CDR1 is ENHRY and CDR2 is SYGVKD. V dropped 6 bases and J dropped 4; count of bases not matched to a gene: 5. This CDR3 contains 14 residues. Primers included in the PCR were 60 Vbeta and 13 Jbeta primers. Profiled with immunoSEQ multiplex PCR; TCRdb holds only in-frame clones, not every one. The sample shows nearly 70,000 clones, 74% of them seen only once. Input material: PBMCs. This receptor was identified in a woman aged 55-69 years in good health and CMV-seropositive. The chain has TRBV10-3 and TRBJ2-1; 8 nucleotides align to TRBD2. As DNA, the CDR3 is TGTGCCATCAGGCCTAGCGGGTGGTACAATGAGCAGTTCTTC. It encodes CAIRPSGWYNEQFF.